Each of the 11 T cell receptor beta chains below was sequenced from the same sample in a study of regulatory T cells in long-lasting Graves disease. iRepertoire HTBI primers and Arm-PCR of CDR3 regions built TCR beta libraries. One entry per CDR3 protein, called by TCRdb with MiXCR from the multiplex PCR reads. The sample carries 400,000 to 450,000 distinct CDR3 sequences, under 15% recorded once. Time point defined: newly diagnosed GD, antithyroid drugs for less than 3 months. Isolated PBMC RNA provided the starting material for the TCR library. These same data were also listed under a study on T cells in Graves' hyperthyroidism and ophthalmopathy.

The sample consisted of peripheral blood mononuclear cells (PBMCs), taken at new diagnosis, from a patient treated with antithyroid drugs. The receptor source for this set is a woman aged 25 to 39 with Graves disease.

This clonotype was observed many times. The chain combines TRBV13 with TRBJ1-1; tentatively, D is TRBD1 (6 bases). Trimming pared 5 bases from V and 3 bases from J, leaving 10 bases between. This CDR3 contains 13 residues. The germline gives CDR1 PRHDT, CDR2 FYEKMQ (reference sequence). The CDR3 DNA sequence: TGTGCCAGCAGCGCCCACAGGGACACTGAAGCTTTCTTT. It translates to CASSAHRDTEAFF. The full variable domain, in which reference TRBV13 and TRBJ1-1 provide the parts outside the CDR3, is AAGVIQSPRHLIKEKRETATLKCYPIPRHDTVYWYQQGPGQDPQFLISFYEKMQSDKGSIPDRFSAQQFSDYHSELNMSSLELGDSALYFCASSAHRDTEAFFGQGTRLTVV.

The table lists this clonotype with many counts. The chain has TRBV7-9 and TRBJ1-1, with TRBD1 matching 7 bases. The germline V gene encodes CDR1 SEHNR and CDR2 FQNEAQ (reference sequence). Trimming at V came to 5 bases and at J to 4 bases, leaving 7 bases not matched to a gene. This CDR3 is 14 amino acids long. This CDR3 is CASSIKGASTEAFF. In nucleotides, the CDR3 is TGTGCCAGCAGCATAAAGGGGGCGTCCACTGAAGCTTTCTTT. Supplemented by reference TRBV7-9 and TRBJ1-1, the full variable domain reads DTGVSQNPRHKITKRGQNVTFRCDPISEHNRLYWYRQTLGQGPEFLTYFQNEAQLEKSRLLSDRFSAERPKGSFSTLEIQRTEQGDSAMYLCASSIKGASTEAFFGQGTRLTVV.

The table lists this clonotype with many counts. V usage is TRBV12-3 or TRBV12-4 and J usage is TRBJ1-2, with unresolved D. With 4 bases removed from V and 8 bases from J, the gap between germline ends came to 8 bases. This CDR3 has 11 amino acids. The CDR3 nucleotides read TGTGCCAGCAGTTCTCCCGGGGGCTACACCTTC. This gives the protein CASSSPGGYTF.

The sample holds many counts of this clonotype. V and J are TRBV5-1 and TRBJ2-1; tentatively, D is TRBD2 (5 bases). CDR1 SGHRS and CDR2 YFSETQ come from the germline V gene. The CDR3 is 13 residues long. V was shortened by 6 bases and J by 6 bases, with 13 bases between the two germline ends. CDR3 amino acids: CASTRGRVNEQFF. The CDR3 region has the DNA TGCGCCAGCACGCGAGGGAGAGTCAATGAGCAGTTCTTC.

The J gene is TRBJ1-2, the V gene TRBV10-3; D gene uncertain. The germline V and J ends were trimmed by 7 bases and 4 bases, with 7 bases remaining between them. This CDR3 has 11 residues. The V gene's germline CDR1 is ENHRY and CDR2 SYGVKD. This CDR3 is CAIKSTYGYTF. Here the CDR3 DNA reads TGTGCCATCAAGTCTACCTATGGCTACACCTTC.

This clonotype was observed at least ten times. The genes are TRBV3-1 and TRBJ2-7; 12 nucleotides line up with TRBD1. Unmatched junction bases numbered 11, after V lost 6 bases and J lost 5 bases. The germline gives CDR1 LGHDT, CDR2 YNNKEL (reference sequence). This CDR3 region has 16 residues. In DNA form, the CDR3 reads TGTGCCAGCAGTCACTATATCGGGACAGGGGGCAACGAGCAGTACTTC. Amino acids: CASSHYIGTGGNEQYF.

The chain uses TRBV28 and TRBJ1-2; TRBD1 agrees at 8 bases. After removal of 7 bases from V and 5 bases from J, the junction contained 18 bases not matched to a gene. The CDR3 runs 17 residues. Germline loops: CDR1 MDHEN, CDR2 SYDVKM. The CDR3 loop is CASIAPAGQGTVYGYTF. The CDR3 DNA sequence: TGTGCCAGCATCGCTCCCGCCGGACAGGGAACAGTATATGGCTACACCTTC.

This clonotype was seen at least ten times. The J gene is TRBJ2-5, the V gene TRBV28; 7 nucleotides agree with TRBD2. The CDR3 has 17 residues. Germline lookup yields CDR1 MDHEN and CDR2 SYDVKM. V dropped 4 bases and J dropped 5; count of bases not matched to a gene: 16. This CDR3 is CASSSSGGVVGGETQYF. In DNA, the CDR3 is TGTGCCAGCAGTTCATCCGGCGGAGTGGTGGGAGGGGAGACCCAGTACTTC.

This clonotype was detected ten times or more. This chain links TRBV12-5 with TRBJ2-1; 8 bases line up with TRBD2. Germline V gene data show CDR1 as LGHNT and CDR2 as FRNRAP. J lost 8 bases, V lost 6 bases, and 12 bases had no gene match. This CDR3 has 15 residues. CDR3 in DNA: TGTGCTAGTGGCTCCACGGGAGGGGGGGGCCATGAGCAGTTCTTC. Translated, it gives CASGSTGGGGHEQFF.

The rearrangement links TRBV5-6 to TRBJ1-5; D remains unclear. V lost 4 bases to trimming and J lost 6 bases, with 14 bases between them. Germline CDR1 is SGHDT and CDR2 is YYEEEE. This CDR3 region has 14 residues. The CDR3 region is CASSIKGSGQPQHF. CDR3 sequence (DNA): TGTGCCAGCAGCATCAAAGGGAGCGGTCAGCCCCAGCATTTT.

This clonotype came up many times. The V call is TRBV19, the J call TRBJ2-1; 11 nucleotides align to TRBD2. Germline values: CDR1 LNHDA, CDR2 SQIVND (reference sequence). J lost 2 bases, V lost 7 bases, and 4 bases had no gene match. The CDR3 is made up of 15 amino acids. For the CDR3, the DNA is TGTGCCAGTACCCAGGGACTAGCGGCCTACAATGAGCAGTTCTTC. Translation: CASTQGLAAYNEQFF.